The text below deals with one T cell receptor (beta chain). The antigen is unknown. These data are taken from a study of Ad26.COV2.S vaccination and SARS-CoV-2 variants. The CDR3 loop spans 14 amino acids. V gave up 3 bases and J gave up 0 bases, with 12 bases separating them. Germline V gene lookup returns CDR1 DFQATT and CDR2 SNEGSKA (reference sequence). Study-wide points: Marked by substantial breadth, spike-specific CD8+ and CD4+ T cell responses were reportedly seen after vaccination. Non-spike TCR breadth showed similarity between vaccine and placebo recipients.

Generated by immunoSEQ multiplex PCR, the TCRdb table keeps only in-frame clones and is missing some. The repertoire consists of about 100,000 clones, with around three quarters occurring once and the leading ten covering 15% to 20%. The receptor's source is a human donor who had recovered from COVID-19. The source was peripheral blood, collected after recovery from COVID-19. The chain is built from TRBV20-1 and TRBJ2-7; D assignment may be TRBD1 or TRBD2 (5 bases each). The CDR3 DNA reads TGCAGTGCTAGTCGGTTGGGGGACTCCTACGAGCAGTACTTC. It yields the protein CSASRLGDSYEQYF.